Reported below is one T cell receptor beta chain. Its antigen is unidentified. A read error may produce the germline difference seen at one junction end. The data were taken from a study of tumor and adjacent non-tumor tissue in lung cancer. Looking at the study overall: Approximately 4.2 million productive TCRbeta reads were obtained per sample on average. Findings and limits, study-wide: Top 100 clones took a larger repertoire share in normal lung.

The template was RNA from unsorted bulk tissue. This non-tumor lung sample came from over 3 cm beyond the tumor edge. This CDR3 has 14 residues. From germline, CDR1 is WNHNN and CDR2 SYGVQD (reference sequence). The library came from three nested PCR rounds adapted from ARM-PCR protocols. TCRdb passed the multiplex PCR reads through MiXCR, listing each CDR3 protein once. The repertoire holds about 86,000 distinct CDR3 sequences, with under 80% as singletons. This TCR was sampled from a woman in her forties or fifties with non-small cell lung cancer. Sequencing was carried out using distant non-tumor lung tissue. The chain joins TRBV10-1 to TRBJ2-3; D ambiguous. CDR3 DNA: TGCGCTAGCAGTGATGGCAGGATGCAGGATACGCAGTATTTT. This sequence encodes CASSDGRMQDTQYF.